The 6 T cell receptor beta chains listed next were all sequenced from one sample in a study of PD-L1 blockade in urothelial cancer. Time point reported: pretreatment peripheral blood. Generated by immunoSEQ multiplex PCR, the TCRdb table keeps only in-frame clones and is missing some. This sample has under 70,000 clones, with roughly four fifths found just once. Sequenced material: PBMCs, taken around atezolizumab (anti-PD-L1) treatment. The receptors derive from a man in his 70s with urothelial cancer.

For this clone: The junction departs from germline at one end; a sequencing error may be responsible. The chain links TRBV7-7 to TRBJ2-5; 7 bases line up with TRBD1. The CDR3 has 15 amino acids. Germline V lookup: CDR1 SSHAT, CDR2 FNYEAQ (reference sequence). CDR3 protein: CASSSTTGDQETQYF. In DNA, the CDR3 is TGTGCTAGCAGCTCTACCACAGGGGACCAAGAGACCCAGTACTTC.

V and J are TRBV4-2 and TRBJ1-2; D ambiguous. Per germline, CDR1 LGHNA and CDR2 YNFKEQ. This CDR3 comprises 16 residues. Deletions cut 1 base from V and 8 bases from J, with 20 bases between. The CDR3 DNA is TGTGCCAGCAGCCAAGTCGTGAGGGAAGTCGGGAGCGGCTACACCTTC. This sequence encodes CASSQVVREVGSGYTF.

The chain has TRBV19 and TRBJ1-5; D is uncertain. Trimming left V 3 bases short and J 1 base short, with 13 bases between. The CDR3 loop spans 16 amino acids. CDR1 is LNHDA and CDR2 is SQIVND in the germline V gene (reference sequence). This chain's CDR3 is CASSITLTSSNQPQHF. CDR3 coding DNA: TGTGCCAGTAGTATCACGCTAACCTCGAGCAATCAGCCCCAGCATTTT.

There are a few counts of this clone. V usage is TRBV7-2 and J usage is TRBJ2-1; D remains unclear. V gave up 2 bases and J gave up 2 bases, with 7 bases separating them. The germline CDR1 and CDR2 sequences are SGHTA and FQGNSA. The CDR3 contains 14 residues. CDR3 nucleotide sequence: TGTGCCAGCAGCTTACTCCGTACCTACAATGAGCAGTTCTTC. Translating gives CASSLLRTYNEQFF.

The V gene is TRBV6-1, the J gene TRBJ1-1; TRBD1 might be the D (5 bases). Germline CDR1 MNHNS, CDR2 SASEGT. Trimming shortened V by 2 bases and J by 6 bases, and 10 bases separated the two germline ends. This CDR3 comprises 13 residues. This CDR3 reads CASSERGVAEAFF. The CDR3 bases are TGTGCCAGCAGTGAAAGGGGCGTCGCTGAAGCTTTCTTT.

The table lists this clone with a count of one. The V and J genes are TRBV5-6 and TRBJ1-5; D remains ambiguous. Germline V gives CDR1 SGHDT, CDR2 YYEEEE. CDR3 size: 17 residues. V gave up 0 bases and J gave up 0 bases, with 13 bases separating them. The CDR3 region is CASSLESGRNSNQPQHF. In nucleotides, the CDR3 is TGTGCCAGCAGCTTGGAGTCGGGGAGAAATAGCAATCAGCCCCAGCATTTT.